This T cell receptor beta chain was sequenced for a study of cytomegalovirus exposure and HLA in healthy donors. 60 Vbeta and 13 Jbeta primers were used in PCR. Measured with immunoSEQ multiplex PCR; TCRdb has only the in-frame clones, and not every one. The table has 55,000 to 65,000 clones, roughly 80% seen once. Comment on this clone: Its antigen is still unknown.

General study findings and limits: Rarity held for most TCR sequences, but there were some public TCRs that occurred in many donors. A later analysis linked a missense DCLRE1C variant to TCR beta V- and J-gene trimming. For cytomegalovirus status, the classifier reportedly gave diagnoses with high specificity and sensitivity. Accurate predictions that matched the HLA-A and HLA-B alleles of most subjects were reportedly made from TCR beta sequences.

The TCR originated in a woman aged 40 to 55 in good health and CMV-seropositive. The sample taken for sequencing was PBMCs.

CDR3 sequence: CASSLVSTGELFF. CDR3 sequence (DNA): TGTGCCAGCAGCTTAGTATCTACCGGGGAGCTGTTTTTT. The gene calls are TRBV11-3 and TRBJ2-2; D remains ambiguous. This CDR3 region has 13 residues. Trimming left V 1 base short and J 5 bases short, with 5 bases between. Germline V gene lookup returns CDR1 SGHNT and CDR2 YENEEA.